This T cell receptor beta chain was sequenced in a study of vaccination effects on CD4 cells after COVID-19. Germline CDR1 reads DFQATT; CDR2 reads SNEGSKA (reference sequence). The trim removed 6 bases at V and 5 bases at J, leaving 3 bases unmatched. The CDR3 is made up of 11 amino acids. Viral peptide pool expansion of antigen-specific CD4+ T cells preceded sequencing in the ViraFEST assay. Researchers isolated CD4+ T cells once about 11 days of culture had elapsed. Subjects were given two BNT162b2 or mRNA-1273 vaccine doses. Negative nucleocapsid antibody tests before and after vaccination confirmed no previous SARS-CoV-2 infection. Replacing half the medium with IL-2 medium was done on days 3 and 7. As for this clone: The antigen remains undetermined.

Whole-study results and caveats: Pronounced clonal contraction occurred in clones induced by infection and by vaccine late after vaccination. Few convalescent patients were studied, and early post-infection samples were lacking.

Sequencing used immunoSEQ multiplex PCR; TCRdb keeps in-frame clones, though not all of them. In the table there are 65,000 to 75,000 clones, just under 75% of which are singletons. V gene TRBV20-1 combines with J gene TRBJ1-2, with 7 bases lining up with TRBD1. Here the sequenced sample was CD4+ T cells from PBMCs cultured with HCoV-229E spike peptides, taken after COVID-19 vaccination. The clonotype was recovered from a human donor who received a COVID-19 vaccine. The CDR3 reads CSAVGQYGYTF. CDR3 DNA: TGCAGTGCAGTGGGACAGTATGGCTACACCTTC.